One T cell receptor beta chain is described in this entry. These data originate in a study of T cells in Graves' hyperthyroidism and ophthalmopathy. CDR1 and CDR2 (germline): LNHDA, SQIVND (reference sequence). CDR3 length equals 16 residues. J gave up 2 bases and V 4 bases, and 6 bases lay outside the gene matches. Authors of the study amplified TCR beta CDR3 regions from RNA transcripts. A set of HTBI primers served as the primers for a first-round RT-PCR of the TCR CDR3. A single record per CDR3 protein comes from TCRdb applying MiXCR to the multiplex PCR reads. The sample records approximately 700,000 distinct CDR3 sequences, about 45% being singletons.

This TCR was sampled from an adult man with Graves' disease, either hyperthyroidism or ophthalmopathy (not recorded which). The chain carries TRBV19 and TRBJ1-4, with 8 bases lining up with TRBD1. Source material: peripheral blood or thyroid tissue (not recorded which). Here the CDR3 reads CASSTQGDSTNEKLFF. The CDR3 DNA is TGTGCCAGTAGTACACAGGGGGACAGCACTAATGAAAAACTGTTTTTT.